Listed below are T cell receptor beta chains from one sample, sequenced in a study of blood T cell repertoires in COVID-19. TCRdb's copy holds only in-frame clones and misses some; the assay was immunoSEQ multiplex PCR. The data show approximately 60,000 clones, with roughly four fifths seen just once and under 8.5% held by the top ten. The specimen was peripheral blood. These receptors were collected from a woman older than 75 with acute or convalescent COVID-19. The CDR3 runs from the conserved cysteine through the conserved F or W. The D gene is left open where the match is weak. Rows give clone size only sometimes, using once, few, many, or a class for an expanded clone.

TRBJ2-5 TRBD1 TRBV27 . TGTGCCAGCAGTCGGACAGCAGGGGGGACCCAGTACTTC CASSRTAGGTQYF
TRBJ2-5 TRBD2 TRBV15 . TGTGCCACCAGCAGAGAATCTCTTCTAGCGGGGCGGCAAGAGACCCAGTACTTC CATSRESLLAGRQETQYF
TRBJ1-1 TRBD1 TRBV7-3 . TGTGCCAGCAGCCCGAACAGGGGGCGGGGGAACACTGAAGCTTTCTTT CASSPNRGRGNTEAFF
TRBJ2-1 TRBD2 TRBV7-3 . TGTGCCAGCAGCCCGACCGGGACTAGCCATAATGAGCAGTTCTTC CASSPTGTSHNEQFF
TRBJ2-1 TRBD2 TRBV19 . TGTGCCAGTAGTACACTAGCGGGAGGGCCGGGTGAGCAGTTCTTC CASSTLAGGPGEQFF
TRBJ2-1 . TRBV20-1 . TGCAGTGCTAGAGCCCCAGGTGAGCAGTTCTTC CSARAPGEQFF
TRBJ1-2 . TRBV6-5 . TGTGCCAGCAGTCACCGACAGGATGGGGGCTACACCTTC CASSHRQDGGYTF
TRBJ2-7 TRBD1 TRBV5-4 . TGTGCCAGCAGCGAGGCCCGCCAGGGGGCGGAGGAGCAGTACTTC CASSEARQGAEEQYF
TRBJ1-1 . TRBV14 . TGTGCCAGCAGCCTCCCGTTCGCGGGCGCTGAAGCTTTCTTT CASSLPFAGAEAFF
TRBJ1-5 TRBD1 TRBV18 . TGTGCCAGCTCACCCGGACAGGGCAATCAGCCCCAGCATTTT CASSPGQGNQPQHF
TRBJ2-1 TRBD2 TRBV9 once TGTGCCAGCAGTGCTAGCGGGATCTCCTACAATGAGCAGTTCTTC CASSASGISYNEQFF
TRBJ2-1 TRBD2 TRBV6-5 . TGTGCCAGCAGACTAGCGGACAATGAGCAGTTCTTC CASRLADNEQFF
TRBJ2-4 . TRBV29-1 . TGCAGCGTTGAAGAGTCAGGGAGGGGGAAAAACATTCAGTACTTC CSVEESGRGKNIQYF
TRBJ2-1 TRBD1 TRBV18 . TGTGCCAGCTCACCTAGGACAGGGTCCTACAATGAGCAGTTCTTC CASSPRTGSYNEQFF
TRBJ2-7 TRBD2 TRBV20-1 . TGCAGTGCTAGTATGGGGGACCGGGAGGAATTC CSASMGDREEF
TRBJ2-2 . TRBV5-5 . TGTGCCAGCAGCTTGGGGGCGACAGTGATCGGGGAGCTGTTTTTT CASSLGATVIGELFF
TRBJ2-7 . TRBV5-1 . TGCGCCAGCAGGTCTTCACCCGGGGACACCTACGAGCAGTACTTC CASRSSPGDTYEQYF
TRBJ1-4 TRBD1 TRBV9 . TGTGCCAGCAGCGTAGGGACAGGGTATAATGAAAAACTGTTTTTT CASSVGTGYNEKLFF
TRBJ2-3 . TRBV5-1 once TGCGCCAGCAGCCTCCGGGAAGGAGCAGATACGCAGTATTTT CASSLREGADTQYF
TRBJ2-1 . TRBV5-1 . TGCGCCAGCAGCTCAACCTACAATGAGCAGTTCTTC CASSSTYNEQFF
TRBJ2-3 . TRBV11-3 . TGTGCCAGCAGCTTAAAGCAGGGCCCCGCAGATACGCAGTATTTT CASSLKQGPADTQYF
TRBJ1-3 TRBD1 TRBV27 . TGTGCCAGCAGTTTTTCCGGACAGGCGTACTCTGGAAACACCATATATTTT CASSFSGQAYSGNTIYF
TRBJ2-2 TRBD2 TRBV23-1 . TGCGCCAGCAGTCAATCTGCTAGCGGGAGAGGGGGCACCGGGGAGCTGTTTTTT CASSQSASGRGGTGELFF
TRBJ1-1 . TRBV19 . TGTGCCAGTAGCCCGTTGGGCCTGAACACTGAAGCTTTCTTT CASSPLGLNTEAFF
TRBJ1-6 . TRBV5-1 . TGCGCCAGCAGCTTATCCAGGGGTAATTCACCCCTCCACTTT CASSLSRGNSPLHF
TRBJ2-7 . TRBV5-1 . TGCGCCAGCAGCTTGTCATTGCGCTCCTACGAGCAGTACTTC CASSLSLRSYEQYF
TRBJ2-3 . TRBV29-1 once TGCAGCGTTGAATCGACCAGGGCGGCAGATACGCAGTATTTT CSVESTRAADTQYF
TRBJ2-5 TRBD2 TRBV4-1 . TGCGCCAGCAGCCAAGGACTAGCGGGGCAAGAGACCCAGTACTTC CASSQGLAGQETQYF
TRBJ2-1 TRBD1 TRBV7-9 . TGTGCCAGCAGTGACAGGGGGCTCAGCTCCTACAATGAGCAGTTCTTC CASSDRGLSSYNEQFF
TRBJ2-7 TRBD2 TRBV6-5 . TGTGCCAGCAGTTACTCGAATAGAGCGGGGGGCGAGCAGTACTTC CASSYSNRAGGEQYF
TRBJ1-2 . TRBV2 . TGTGCCAGCAGTGCCCGACTTGAGGGCTACACCTTC CASSARLEGYTF
TRBJ2-2 TRBD1 TRBV5-1 . TGCGCCAGCAGCGTAGAAGGACAGGGCGGGACCGGGGAGCTGTTTTTT CASSVEGQGGTGELFF
TRBJ2-7 TRBD2 TRBV7-8 . TGTGCCAGCAGCTGGGGAGGGAGCTCCTACGAGCAGTACTTC CASSWGGSSYEQYF
TRBJ1-5 . TRBV2 . TGTGCCAGCAGTTCCGGTTTGGGCAATCAGCCCCAGCATTTT CASSSGLGNQPQHF
TRBJ1-2 . TRBV30 . TGTGCCTGGAGCCCGCCAGGGAACTATGGCTACACCTTC CAWSPPGNYGYTF
TRBJ1-1 . TRBV19 few TGTGCCAGTAGCCTCACAGGGAACACTGAAGCTTTCTTT CASSLTGNTEAFF
TRBJ1-3 TRBD1 TRBV5-1 . TGCGCCAGCAGCTTGGGGACAGGGAGTGGAAACACCATATATTTT CASSLGTGSGNTIYF
TRBJ1-2 TRBD1 TRBV5-4 once TGTGCCAGCAGCTCTGGGGGACAGTTTCATGGCTACACCTTC CASSSGGQFHGYTF
TRBJ2-7 TRBD1 TRBV10-1 . TGCGCCAGCAGTCTGGGAAGGGGGCGGAGATCCTACGAGCAGTACTTC CASSLGRGRRSYEQYF
TRBJ1-4 TRBD1 TRBV10-3 . TGTGCCATCAGTGAAGAGCAGGGGGCGGAAAAACTGTTTTTT CAISEEQGAEKLFF